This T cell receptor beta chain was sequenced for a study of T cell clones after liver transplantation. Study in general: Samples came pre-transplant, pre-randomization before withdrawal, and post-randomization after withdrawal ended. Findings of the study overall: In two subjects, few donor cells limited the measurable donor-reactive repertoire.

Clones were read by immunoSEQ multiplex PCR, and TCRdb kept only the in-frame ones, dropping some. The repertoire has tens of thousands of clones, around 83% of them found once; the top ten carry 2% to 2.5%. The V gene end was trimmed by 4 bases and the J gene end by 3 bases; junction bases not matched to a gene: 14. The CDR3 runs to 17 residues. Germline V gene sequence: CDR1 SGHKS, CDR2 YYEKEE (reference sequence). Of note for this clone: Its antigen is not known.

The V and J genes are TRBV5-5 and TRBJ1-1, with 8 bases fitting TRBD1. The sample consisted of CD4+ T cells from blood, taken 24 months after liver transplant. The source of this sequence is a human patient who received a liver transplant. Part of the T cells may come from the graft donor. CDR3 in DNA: TGTGCCAGCAGCGGCATCCCGGGACAGGAAATTGACACTGAAGCTTTCTTT. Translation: CASSGIPGQEIDTEAFF.